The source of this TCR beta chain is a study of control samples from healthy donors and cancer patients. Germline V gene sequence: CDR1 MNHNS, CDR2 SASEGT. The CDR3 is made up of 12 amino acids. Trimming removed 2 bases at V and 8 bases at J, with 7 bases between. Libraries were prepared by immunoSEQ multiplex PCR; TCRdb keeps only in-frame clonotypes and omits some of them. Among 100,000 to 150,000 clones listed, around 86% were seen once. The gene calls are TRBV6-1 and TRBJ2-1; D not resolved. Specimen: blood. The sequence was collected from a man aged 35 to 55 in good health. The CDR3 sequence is CASSEFGDEQFF. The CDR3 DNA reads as TGTGCCAGCAGTGAATTTGGGGATGAGCAGTTCTTC.